This T cell receptor (beta chain) comes out of a study of blood T cell repertoires in COVID-19. Study-wide background: Nucleic acid was either cDNA or gDNA, and it came from T cells, B-cell-depleted T cells, or PBMCs.

In the original workflow: Amplified reference gene primers provided the basis for estimating nucleated cell counts. The data were produced by immunoSEQ multiplex PCR, yet TCRdb's version contains in-frame clones alone and is incomplete. V and J calls and clone size are copied from that table; D and trimming were computed from the DNA. The sample lists about 220,000 clones, 84% occurring once. This CDR3 is 12 amino acids long. Trimming cost V 4 bases and J 0 bases, with 6 bases left between them. The germline CDR1 and CDR2 sequences are GTSNPN and SVGIG (reference sequence). This clone was detected only once.

The sequencing input was peripheral blood. The TCR sequence derives from a woman in her sixties or seventies with acute or convalescent COVID-19. This chain links TRBV30 with TRBJ1-1; D remains ambiguous. CDR3 amino acids: CAWTEMNTEAFF. CDR3 bases: TGTGCCTGGACAGAAATGAACACTGAAGCTTTCTTT.